The 10 T cell receptor beta chains below come from one sample, sequenced in a study of blood T cell repertoires in COVID-19. Generated by immunoSEQ multiplex PCR, the TCRdb table keeps only in-frame clones and is missing some. Of around 150,000 clones detected, roughly 80% appear once; the ten largest clones hold about 3%. The sample was peripheral blood. These receptor sequences come from an older man with acute or convalescent COVID-19.

V and J are TRBV19 and TRBJ1-2; tentatively, D is TRBD1 (6 bases). CDR3 length: 14 amino acids. V was clipped by 3 bases and J by 7 bases, with 15 bases between them. CDR1 LNHDA and CDR2 SQIVND come from the germline V gene (reference sequence). The CDR3 region is CASSIRTAGAGYTF. The CDR3 DNA is TGTGCCAGTAGTATCCGGACAGCAGGAGCTGGCTACACCTTC.

The rearrangement joins TRBV2 to TRBJ1-1; 7 bases map to TRBD1. The CDR3 length is 14 residues. The germline V gene encodes CDR1 SNHLY and CDR2 FYNNEI. V was clipped by 6 bases and J by 1 base; unmatched bases: 5. CDR3 amino acids: CASSLRQGNTEAFF. The DNA of the CDR3 is TGTGCCAGCAGCTTACGACAGGGGAACACTGAAGCTTTCTTT.

This chain links TRBV6-2 or TRBV6-3 with TRBJ1-2, with 7 bases that match TRBD1. In germline, CDR1 is MNHEY, CDR2 SVGEGT. The CDR3 is 12 residues long. V lost 6 bases to trimming and J lost 8 bases; unmatched junction nucleotides: 6. The CDR3 DNA is TGTGCCAGCAGATACCCCAGGGGGGGCTACACCTTC. Its protein is CASRYPRGGYTF.

V gene TRBV9 combines with J gene TRBJ1-2; D is unclear. V shed 0 bases and J shed 2 bases, with 5 bases lying between them. The CDR3 runs 13 residues. CDR1 is SGDLS and CDR2 is YYNGEE in the germline V gene. CDR3: CASSVDWNYGYTF. The CDR3 DNA reads TGTGCCAGCAGCGTAGACTGGAACTATGGCTACACCTTC.

This clone was observed many times. The chain links TRBV7-6 to TRBJ1-4, with unresolved D. The V end lost 1 base, the J end lost 0 bases, and 6 bases lay between the germline ends. This CDR3 is 15 amino acids long. CDR1 is SGHVS, CDR2 FNYEAQ, per germline. The CDR3 is CASSLDTATNEKLFF. For the CDR3, the DNA is TGTGCCAGCAGCTTAGATACTGCAACTAATGAAAAACTGTTTTTT.

The chain joins TRBV5-1 to TRBJ2-2; a weak D match, TRBD1 (5 bases). This CDR3 is built from 16 residues. Germline V gene lookup returns CDR1 SGHRS and CDR2 YFSETQ. Deletions cut 4 bases from V and 0 bases from J, with 13 bases between. The DNA of the CDR3 is TGCGCCAGCAGCACCCGGACATCGACGAACACCGGGGAGCTGTTTTTT. It specifies CASSTRTSTNTGELFF.

V usage is TRBV2 and J usage is TRBJ2-2; TRBD2 might be the D (6 bases). Between the trimmed V and J ends, which lost 8 bases and 2 bases, there was a span of 15 bases. The CDR3 covers 15 residues. Germline values: CDR1 SNHLY, CDR2 FYNNEI. This CDR3 is CASGGLAINTGELFF. The CDR3 bases are TGTGCCAGCGGAGGGCTAGCGATCAACACCGGGGAGCTGTTTTTT.

The rearrangement links TRBV6-1 to TRBJ1-5; possibly TRBD1 for D (6 bases). This CDR3 spans 16 amino acids. V lost 1 base, J lost 0 bases, and 10 bases lay in between. CDR1 is MNHNS, CDR2 SASEGT, per germline. The CDR3 loop is CASSEGTAFSNQPQHF. CDR3 nucleotides: TGTGCCAGCAGTGAAGGGACAGCCTTTAGCAATCAGCCCCAGCATTTT.

This chain uses TRBV19 with TRBJ1-4; D perhaps matches TRBD1 (6 bases). In germline, CDR1 is LNHDA, CDR2 SQIVND (reference sequence). This CDR3 is 15 amino acids long. Trimming shortened V by 7 bases and J by 0 bases, and 12 bases separated the two germline ends. The CDR3 loop reads CASNTRGSTNEKLFF. DNA of the CDR3: TGTGCCAGTAATACCAGGGGATCAACTAATGAAAAACTGTTTTTT.

The chain is built from TRBV7-2 and TRBJ2-3, with a possible D match to TRBD2 (6 bases). The CDR3 consists of 15 residues. Germline V gene data show CDR1 as SGHTA and CDR2 as FQGNSA. V lost 0 bases to trimming and J lost 2 bases, with 9 bases between them. CDR3 sequence: CASSLAGGNTDTQYF. CDR3 sequence (DNA): TGTGCCAGCAGCTTAGCTGGAGGGAACACAGATACGCAGTATTTT.